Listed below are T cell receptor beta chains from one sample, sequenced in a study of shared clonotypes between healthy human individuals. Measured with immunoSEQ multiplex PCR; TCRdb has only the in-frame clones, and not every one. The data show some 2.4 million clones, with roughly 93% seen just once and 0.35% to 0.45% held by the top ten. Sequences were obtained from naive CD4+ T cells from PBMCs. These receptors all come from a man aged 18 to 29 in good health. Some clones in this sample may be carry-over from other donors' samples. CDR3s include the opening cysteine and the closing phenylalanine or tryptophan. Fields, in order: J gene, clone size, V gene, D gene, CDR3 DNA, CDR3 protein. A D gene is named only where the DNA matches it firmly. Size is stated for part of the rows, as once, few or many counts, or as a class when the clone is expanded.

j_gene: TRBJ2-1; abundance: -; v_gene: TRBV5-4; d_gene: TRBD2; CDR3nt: TGTGCCAGCCTTAATAGACTAGCGGGCTACAATGAGCAGTTCTTC; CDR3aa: CASLNRLAGYNEQFF
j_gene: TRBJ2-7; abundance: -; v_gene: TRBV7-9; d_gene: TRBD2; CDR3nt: TGTGCCAGCAGCAATCGCCACCCGACTAGCACTTACGAGCAGTACTTC; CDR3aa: CASSNRHPTSTYEQYF
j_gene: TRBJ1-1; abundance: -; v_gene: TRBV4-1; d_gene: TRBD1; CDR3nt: TGCGCCAGCAGCCAGTTAGGGACAGCGAACACTGAAGCTTTCTTT; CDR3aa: CASSQLGTANTEAFF
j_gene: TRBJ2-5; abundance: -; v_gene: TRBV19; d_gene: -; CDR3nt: TGTGCCAGTAGTATAGCGAACAGGGAAGAGACCCAGTACTTC; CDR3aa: CASSIANREETQYF
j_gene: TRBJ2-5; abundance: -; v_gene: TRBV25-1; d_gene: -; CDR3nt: TGTGCCAGCAGTGTTGGAGGGGCGGGAGAGACCCAGTACTTC; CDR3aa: CASSVGGAGETQYF
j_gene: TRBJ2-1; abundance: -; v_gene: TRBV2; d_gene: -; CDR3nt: TGTGCCAGCAGCCTAAGACTGGATACCTACAATGAGCAGTTCTTC; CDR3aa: CASSLRLDTYNEQFF
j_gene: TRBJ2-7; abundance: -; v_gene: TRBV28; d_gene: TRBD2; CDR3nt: TGTGCCAGCAGTCCCAATAGCGGGAAAGACTACGAGCAGTACTTC; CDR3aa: CASSPNSGKDYEQYF
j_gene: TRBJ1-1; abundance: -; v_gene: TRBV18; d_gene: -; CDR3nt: TGTGCCAGCTCACCACTCCGTGTAGGGACGAACACTGAAGCTTTCTTT; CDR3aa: CASSPLRVGTNTEAFF
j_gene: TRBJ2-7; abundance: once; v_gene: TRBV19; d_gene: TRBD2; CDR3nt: TGTGCCAGTAGTATAAGAAGGGCTAGCGGGAGGCCACGACCAGGGGGCGAGCAGTACTTC; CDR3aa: CASSIRRASGRPRPGGEQYF
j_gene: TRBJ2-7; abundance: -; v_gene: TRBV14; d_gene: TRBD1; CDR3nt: TGTGCCAGCAGCAACCTGGTTGGGACAGGGTCGTACGAGCAGTACTTC; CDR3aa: CASSNLVGTGSYEQYF
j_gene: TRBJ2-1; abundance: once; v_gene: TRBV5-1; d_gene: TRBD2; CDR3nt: TGCGCCAGCAGCTTGGTACCGGGAGGGACTAGCGGCAATGAGCAGTTCTTC; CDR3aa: CASSLVPGGTSGNEQFF
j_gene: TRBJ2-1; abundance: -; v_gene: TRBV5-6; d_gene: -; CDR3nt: TGTGCCAGCAGCCTTACCGCTAATGAGCAGTTCTTC; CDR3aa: CASSLTANEQFF
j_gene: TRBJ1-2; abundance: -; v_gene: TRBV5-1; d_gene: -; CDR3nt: TGCGCCAGCAGCTTGGCCTTCTACTATGGCTACACCTTC; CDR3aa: CASSLAFYYGYTF
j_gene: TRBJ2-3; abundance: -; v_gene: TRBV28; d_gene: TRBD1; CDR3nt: TGTGCCAGCAGTTTATGGACAGGGGTGACAGATACGCAGTATTTT; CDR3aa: CASSLWTGVTDTQYF
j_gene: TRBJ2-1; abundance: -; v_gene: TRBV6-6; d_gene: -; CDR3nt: TGTGCCAGCAGTTACGGGCACTCGGGGAATGAGCAGTTCTTC; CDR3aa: CASSYGHSGNEQFF
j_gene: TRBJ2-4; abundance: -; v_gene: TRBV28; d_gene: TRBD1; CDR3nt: TGTGCCAGCAGTTCACGAAATACAGGGGGCCAATACTTC; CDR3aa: CASSSRNTGGQYF
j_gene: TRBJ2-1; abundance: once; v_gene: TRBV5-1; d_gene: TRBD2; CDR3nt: TGCGCCAGCAGCTTCCGAGCGGGAGGACTAGGCGAGCAGTTCTTC; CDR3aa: CASSFRAGGLGEQFF
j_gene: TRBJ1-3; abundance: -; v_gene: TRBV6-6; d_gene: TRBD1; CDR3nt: TGTGCCAGCATGGGGACAGGGAGAAACACCATATATTTT; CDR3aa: CASMGTGRNTIYF
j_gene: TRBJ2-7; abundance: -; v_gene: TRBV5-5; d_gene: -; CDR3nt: TGTGCCAGCAGCTTGGCCCCAGGCGGAACCTACGAGCAGTACTTC; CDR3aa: CASSLAPGGTYEQYF
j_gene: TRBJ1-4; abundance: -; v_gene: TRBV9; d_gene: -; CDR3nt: TGTGCCAGCTCGACAGCAGGGATTGGAGAAAAACTGTTTTTT; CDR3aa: CASSTAGIGEKLFF
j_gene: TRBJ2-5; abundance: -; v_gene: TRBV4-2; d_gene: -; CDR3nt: TGTGCCAGCAGCCATTCGGACTCTCACCAAGAGACCCAGTACTTC; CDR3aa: CASSHSDSHQETQYF
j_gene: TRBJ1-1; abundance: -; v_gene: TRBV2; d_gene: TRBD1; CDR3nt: TGTGCCAGCAAGATCGGGACAGAAAACACTGAAGCTTTCTTT; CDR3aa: CASKIGTENTEAFF
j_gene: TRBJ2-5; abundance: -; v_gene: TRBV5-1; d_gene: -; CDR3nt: TGCGCCAGCAGCTTGGTAGGGACAAGCCAAGAGACCCAGTACTTC; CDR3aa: CASSLVGTSQETQYF
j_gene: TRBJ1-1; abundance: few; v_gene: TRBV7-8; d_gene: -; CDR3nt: TGTGCCAGCAGCTCCGGACTGCTCCTTGGGAACACTGAAGCTTTCTTT; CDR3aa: CASSSGLLLGNTEAFF
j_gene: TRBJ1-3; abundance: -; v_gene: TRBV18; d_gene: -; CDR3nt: TGTGCCAGCTCACCTTCCACAGGGCGGGTCTCGAACACCATATATTTT; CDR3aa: CASSPSTGRVSNTIYF
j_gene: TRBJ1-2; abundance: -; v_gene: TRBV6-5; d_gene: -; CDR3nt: TGTGCCAGCAGTTACTCGATCTGGGATTACGGCTACACCTTC; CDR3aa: CASSYSIWDYGYTF
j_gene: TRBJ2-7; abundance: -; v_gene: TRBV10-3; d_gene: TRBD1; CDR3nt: TGTGCCAGCAGGGACAGTGCAACCCGCCTCGAGCAGTACTTC; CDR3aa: CASRDSATRLEQYF
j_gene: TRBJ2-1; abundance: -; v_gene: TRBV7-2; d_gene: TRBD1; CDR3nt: TGTGCCAGCAGCCAAGGCTCGGGACAGGGCAATGAGCAGTTCTTC; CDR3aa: CASSQGSGQGNEQFF
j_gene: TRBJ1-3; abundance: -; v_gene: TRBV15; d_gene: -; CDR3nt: TGTGCCACCAGCAGAGAAGGCGGCAGATACTCTGGAAACACCATATATTTT; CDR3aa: CATSREGGRYSGNTIYF